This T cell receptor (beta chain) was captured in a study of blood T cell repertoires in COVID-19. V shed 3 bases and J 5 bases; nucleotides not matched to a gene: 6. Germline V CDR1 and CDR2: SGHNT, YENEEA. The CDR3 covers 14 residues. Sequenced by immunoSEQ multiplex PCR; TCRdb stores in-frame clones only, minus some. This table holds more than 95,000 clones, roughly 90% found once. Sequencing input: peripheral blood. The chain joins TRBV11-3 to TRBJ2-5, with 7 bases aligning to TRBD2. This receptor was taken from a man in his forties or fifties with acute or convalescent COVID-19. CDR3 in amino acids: CASSFGGSLETQYF. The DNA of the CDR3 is TGTGCCAGCAGCTTTGGCGGGAGCCTGGAGACCCAGTACTTC.